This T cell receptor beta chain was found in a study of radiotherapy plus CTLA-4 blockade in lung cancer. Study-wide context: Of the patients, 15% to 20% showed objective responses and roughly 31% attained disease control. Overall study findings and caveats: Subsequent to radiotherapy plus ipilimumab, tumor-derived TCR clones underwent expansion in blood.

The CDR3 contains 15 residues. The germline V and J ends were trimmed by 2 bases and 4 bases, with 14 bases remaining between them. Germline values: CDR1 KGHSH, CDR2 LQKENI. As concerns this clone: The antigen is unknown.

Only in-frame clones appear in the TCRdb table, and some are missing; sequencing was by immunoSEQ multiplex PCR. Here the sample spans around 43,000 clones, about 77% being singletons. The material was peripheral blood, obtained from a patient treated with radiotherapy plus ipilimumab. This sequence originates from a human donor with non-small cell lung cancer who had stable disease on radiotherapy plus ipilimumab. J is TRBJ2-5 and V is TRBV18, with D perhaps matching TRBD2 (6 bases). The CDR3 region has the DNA TGTGCCAGCTCACCAGAGGCGGGGCCGGGAGAGACCCAGTACTTC. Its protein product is CASSPEAGPGETQYF.